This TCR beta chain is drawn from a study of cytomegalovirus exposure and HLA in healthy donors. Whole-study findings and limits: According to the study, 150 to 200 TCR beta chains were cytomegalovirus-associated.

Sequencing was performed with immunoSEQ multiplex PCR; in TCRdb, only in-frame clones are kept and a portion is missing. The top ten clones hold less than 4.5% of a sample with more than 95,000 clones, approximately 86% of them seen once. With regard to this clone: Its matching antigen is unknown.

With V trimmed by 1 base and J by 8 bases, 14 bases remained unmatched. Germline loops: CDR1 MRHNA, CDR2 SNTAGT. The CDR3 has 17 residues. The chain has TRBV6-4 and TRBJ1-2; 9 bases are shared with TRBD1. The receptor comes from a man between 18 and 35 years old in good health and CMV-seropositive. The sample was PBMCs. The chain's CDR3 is CASSDFGTGGGSRGYTF. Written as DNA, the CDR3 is TGTGCCAGCAGTGACTTCGGAACAGGGGGCGGCTCGAGAGGCTACACCTTC.